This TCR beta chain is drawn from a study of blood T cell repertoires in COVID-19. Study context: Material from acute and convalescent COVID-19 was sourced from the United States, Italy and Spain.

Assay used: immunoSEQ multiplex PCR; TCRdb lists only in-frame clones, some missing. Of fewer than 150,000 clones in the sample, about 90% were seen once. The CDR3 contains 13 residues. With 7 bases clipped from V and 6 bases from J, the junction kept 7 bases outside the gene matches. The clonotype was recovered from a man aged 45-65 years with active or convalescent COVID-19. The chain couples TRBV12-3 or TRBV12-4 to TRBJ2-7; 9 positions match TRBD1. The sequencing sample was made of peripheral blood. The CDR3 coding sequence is TGTGCCAGCAAACAGACAGGGGGAGGCGAGCAGTACTTC. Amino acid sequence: CASKQTGGGEQYF.